This T cell receptor beta chain was obtained from a study of T cell repertoires in cytomegalovirus infection. About the study: In the study, CMV epitopes included recently identified HLA-C-restricted and well-studied HLA-B-restricted ones. Both CMV infection and a matching HLA type were indicated by public TCR beta signatures.

Broader study findings: Carriers of CMV plus the relevant HLA were identified by cumulative public TCR beta family frequency. The ex vivo response showed dominance by HLA-C-restricted CMV-specific TCR beta clonotypes.

V was cut by 1 base and J by 3 bases, with 10 bases left in between. The CDR3 has 15 residues. Germline CDR1 SEHNR, CDR2 FQNEAQ (reference sequence). MiXCR was run by TCRdb on the reads, yielding one entry per CDR3 protein. The repertoire holds some 940,000 distinct CDR3 sequences, approximately 31% seen once, with around an eighth in the top ten. As for this clonotype: As yet, its antigen is unknown.

The rearrangement links TRBV7-9 to TRBJ1-5, with no clear D. This receptor was obtained from a human donor in good health (CMV status not recorded). Some clones in this sample may be carry-over from other donors' samples. Sequencing used cultured CD8+ T cells from PBMCs, obtained from culture after CMV antigen stimulation. As DNA, the CDR3 is TGTGCCAGCAGCTTAGGAGGGAAAATCAATCAGCCCCAGCATTTT. Translated, it gives CASSLGGKINQPQHF.